The 7 T cell receptor beta chains below were found in one sample sequenced in a study of blood T cell repertoires in COVID-19 (TCRdb year 2020). The library relied on the immunoSEQ multiplex PCR assay. TCRdb stores this immuneACCESS table with in-frame sequences only. Part of the clones is absent; in the studies checked, under half of the shortfall reflects unresolved V genes, and no reason is known for the rest. The sample table holds about 120,000 clones, of which roughly 89% were seen once. Of the sample, about 2% falls within the top ten clones. Material for sequencing was peripheral blood. The receptors shown here come from a woman aged 45-59 years with acute or convalescent COVID-19.

This chain connects TRBV5-6 to TRBJ2-2; the match to TRBD1 covers 7 bases. In germline, CDR1 is SGHDT, CDR2 YYEEEE. The CDR3 has 16 amino acids. The junction had 8 bases not matched to a gene; V was cut back by 4 bases and J by 2 bases. CDR3 nucleotide sequence: TGTGCCAGCAGCATGCTTACAGGGGACAACACCGGGGAGCTGTTTTTT. This codes for CASSMLTGDNTGELFF.

This chain uses TRBV7-8 with TRBJ1-5; 9 bases line up with TRBD1. Germline V gene lookup returns CDR1 SGHVS and CDR2 FQNEAQ. Losses at the gene ends were 5 bases for V and 3 bases for J; bases not matched to a gene: 5. The CDR3 is 15 residues long. The CDR3, as DNA: TGTGCCAGCAGCAAGAACAGGGGGCTCAATCAGCCCCAGCATTTT. Translation: CASSKNRGLNQPQHF.

The genes are TRBV6-4 and TRBJ1-5; TRBD1 is a possible D gene (5 bases). The CDR3 contains 15 residues. Germline assignment: CDR1 MRHNA and CDR2 SNTAGT. Trimming left V 4 bases short and J 7 bases short, with 17 bases between. CDR3 in amino acids: CASSASAGGGQPQHF. CDR3 in DNA: TGTGCCAGCAGTGCTTCAGCCGGGGGAGGACAGCCCCAGCATTTT.

This chain uses TRBV7-9 with TRBJ2-7; TRBD2 aligns across 7 bases. CDR1 is SEHNR, CDR2 FQNEAQ, per germline (reference sequence). The CDR3 covers 16 residues. The trim removed 2 bases at V and 0 bases at J, leaving 7 bases unmatched. CDR3 DNA sequence: TGTGCCAGCAGCTTATTGGCTAGCGGCTACTCCTACGAGCAGTACTTC. Residues: CASSLLASGYSYEQYF. Full variable domain (remainder filled in from reference TRBV7-9 and TRBJ2-7): DTGVSQNPRHKITKRGQNVTFRCDPISEHNRLYWYRQTLGQGPEFLTYFQNEAQLEKSRLLSDRFSAERPKGSFSTLEIQRTEQGDSAMYLCASSLLASGYSYEQYFGPGTRLTVT.

As DNA, the CDR3 is TGTGCCAGCAGTTCAGGCCTGAATCAGCCCCAGCATTTT. Translation gives CASSSGLNQPQHF. The chain uses TRBV12-3 or TRBV12-4 and TRBJ1-5; D call uncertain. With 4 bases removed from V and 4 bases from J, the gap between germline ends came to 8 bases. The CDR3 length is 13 residues.

The CDR3 is CASTSDYGYTF. CDR3 nucleotides: TGTGCCAGTACCTCGGACTATGGCTACACCTTC. The chain employs TRBV19 and TRBJ1-2; D remains ambiguous. This CDR3 is built from 11 residues. The V gene's germline CDR1 is LNHDA and CDR2 SQIVND (reference sequence). Trimming left V 7 bases short and J 3 bases short, with 6 bases between.

This clone was found once. Here the CDR3 reads CASSQGTTQYF. The DNA of the CDR3 is TGTGCCAGCAGTCAGGGGACGACCCAGTACTTC. V usage is TRBV27 and J usage is TRBJ2-5; D is perhaps TRBD1 (6 bases). From germline, CDR1 is MNHEY and CDR2 SMNVEV (reference sequence). The V gene lost 5 bases and the J gene lost 7 bases, with 8 bases spanning the gap. CDR3 length equals 11 residues.